This T cell receptor beta chain was recorded in a study of OX40 agonist ivuxolimab in advanced cancers. J was trimmed by 5 bases and V by 5 bases; bases with no gene match: 6. Germline V lookup: CDR1 SGHTA, CDR2 FQGTGA. The CDR3 extends over 14 amino acids. To note about this clone: The antigen is unknown.

Findings of the study overall: The study observed clonal expansion of CD4+ and CD8+ blood T cells by week 6 at 0.1 to 3.0 mg/kg.

Data came from immunoSEQ multiplex PCR; TCRdb stores just in-frame clones and leaves some out. The sample has around 70,000 clones; approximately 90% are singletons. Peripheral blood came from all dose cohorts at three timepoints. Sequencing used CD4+ or CD8+ T cells sorted from blood, obtained in a trial of the OX40 agonist ivuxolimab. The V call is TRBV7-3, the J call TRBJ2-4; TRBD2 matches at 7 bases. The sequence derives from an adult with an advanced solid tumor such as melanoma, head and neck, liver or kidney cancer. CDR3 sequence: CASSPTGGENIQYF. The DNA of the CDR3 is TGTGCCAGCAGCCCGACGGGGGGTGAAAACATTCAGTACTTC.